Sequencing of this T cell receptor beta chain was carried out in a study of early T cells in non-severe SARS-CoV-2 infection. For the study at large: Whole-blood bulk RNA, unsorted, was sequenced, and chains were unpaired.

The ends were cut back, 4 bases at V and 1 base at J, with 14 bases in the middle. The CDR3 is made up of 16 amino acids. Looked up from germline, CDR1 is MGHRA and CDR2 is YSYEKL. This clonotype has more than one count but fewer than ten. The antigen remains unidentified. Regarding the study as a whole: VDJdb matches were skewed toward anti-spike CD8 T cell responses.

Separate cDNA molecules each had unique molecular identifiers attached to them. TCRdb itself ran the 5' RACE reads through MiXCR, one entry per CDR3 protein. The sample lists 75,000 to 95,000 distinct CDR3 sequences, roughly 17% occurring once. The sample was whole blood, taken at baseline. This TCR was sampled from an adult who was a healthcare worker with PCR-confirmed SARS-CoV-2 infection or an uninfected control (not recorded which). The chain uses TRBV4-1 and TRBJ2-4; the D gene is possibly TRBD2 (5 bases). CDR3 sequence: CASSPLLVSAKNIQYF. The CDR3, as DNA: TGCGCCAGCAGCCCCTTACTAGTTTCTGCCAAAAACATTCAGTACTTC.